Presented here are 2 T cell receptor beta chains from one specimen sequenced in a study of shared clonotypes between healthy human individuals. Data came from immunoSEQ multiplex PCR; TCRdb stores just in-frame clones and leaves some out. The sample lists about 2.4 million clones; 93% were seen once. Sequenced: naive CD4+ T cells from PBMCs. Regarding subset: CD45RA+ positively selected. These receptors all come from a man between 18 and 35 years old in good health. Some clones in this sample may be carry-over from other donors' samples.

For the CDR3, the DNA is TGTGCCAGCAGCCAGAAAGGCGGGGAGCCTTGGTACTCCTACGAGCAGTACTTC. Its translation: CASSQKGGEPWYSYEQYF. The gene calls are TRBV7-2 and TRBJ2-7; D possibly corresponds to TRBD2 (6 bases). Per the germline V gene, CDR1 is SGHTA and CDR2 is FQGNSA. V shed 5 bases and J shed 0 bases, with 23 bases lying between them. The CDR3 consists of 18 residues.

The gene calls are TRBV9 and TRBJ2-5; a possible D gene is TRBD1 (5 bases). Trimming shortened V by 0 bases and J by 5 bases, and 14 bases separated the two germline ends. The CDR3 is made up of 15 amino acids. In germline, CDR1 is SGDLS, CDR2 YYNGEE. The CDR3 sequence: CASSVVAGMKETQYF. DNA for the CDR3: TGTGCCAGCAGCGTAGTAGCAGGGATGAAGGAGACCCAGTACTTC.